This is a list of T cell receptor beta chains from one sample in a study of blood T cells in healthy people across ages. TCRdb itself ran the 5' RACE reads through MiXCR, one entry per CDR3 protein. This sample yields about a million distinct CDR3 sequences, of which around 48% are seen a single time; around an eighth belongs to the top ten. The material sequenced was blood. Receptors were obtained from a man aged 25-45 years in good health. Each CDR3 is given without its conserved first and last residue. Fields, in order: V gene, CDR3 protein.

>TRBV7-9
ASSLGRRVRDEPLH
>TRBV18
ASSDSSYNEQF
>TRBV4-2
ASSQERDDNEQF
>TRBV4-1
ASSQLGDRGKTNEKLF
>TRBV6-5
ASSYIDITGELF
>TRBV20-1
SARVPGGGYNEQF
>TRBV7-2
ASSRSPGLAGSYNEQF
>TRBV10-3
AISESNLGREQF
>TRBV4-3
ASSHAIHRGQEKLF
>TRBV27
ASSLVYPSGSLAKNIQY
>TRBV7-2
ASSSSGARTEAF
>TRBV4-1
ASSQEISTDTQY
>TRBV6-6
ASSSPPNQPQH
>TRBV25-1
ASSTPGRFQETQY
>TRBV2
ASSGGGREAF
>TRBV11-3
ASSFLGPGQREQY
>TRBV7-9
ASSLSGGSDEQF
>TRBV5-8
ASSQAVLAGRTYNEQF
>TRBV3-1
ASSHPGTGGTNEKLF
>TRBV5-6
ASSFRRYAYNSPLH
>TRBV4-3
ASSHPDRGVNTGELF
>TRBV20-1
SARTGTNTEAF
>TRBV5-1
ASSWGDRESNEQF
>TRBV4-1
ASSQGRQDLPLH
>TRBV6-2/TRBV6-3
ASSRRGSRETQY
>TRBV20-1
SAGQGVGTDTQY
>TRBV21-1
ASSRLPGLAGGNEQF
>TRBV6-1
ASSETGMGQPQH
>TRBV10-3
AISESGQGHTQY